Sequencing of this T cell receptor beta chain was carried out in a study of CD4 T cells in relation to SARS-CoV-2 and coronaviruses. Overall study context: TCR beta CDR3s were sequenced after roughly eleven-day antigen culture of PBMCs.

Germline CDR1 and CDR2: LGHDT and YNNKEL (reference sequence). The CDR3 has 14 amino acids. Trimming left V 4 bases short and J 1 base short, with 10 bases between. Findings and caveats of the study: The cross-reactivity analysis covered only spike protein, not other viral proteins.

Details on this clone: What it binds is unknown.

For approximately 10 days, roughly 100,000 sorted CD4+ cells grew with T cell-depleted PBMCs and CEF. Naive and memory CD4+ T cells were cultured with CEF, then survey-sequenced. Profiled with immunoSEQ multiplex PCR; TCRdb holds only in-frame clones, not every one. The sample carries about 36,000 clones, around 80% recorded once. The J gene is TRBJ1-1, the V gene TRBV3-1 (or the pseudogene TRBV3-2); no clear D gene. The sequenced sample was memory CD4+ T cells from PBMCs, cultured in vitro. This clonotype was obtained from an adult with COVID-19. DNA of the CDR3: TGTGCCAGCAGCCCGGACGGAAGGAACACTGAAGCTTTCTTT. It is translated as CASSPDGRNTEAFF.